Listed below are T cell receptor beta chains from one sample, sequenced in a study of blood T cell repertoires in COVID-19. Profiled with immunoSEQ multiplex PCR; TCRdb holds only in-frame clones, not every one. The sample shows 230,000 or so clones, 85% to 90% of them seen only once. Sequencing input: PBMCs or T cells enriched from blood (not recorded which). These TCRs come from a woman in her 50s with acute COVID-19. The CDR3 runs from the conserved cysteine through the conserved F or W. The D gene is left open where the match is weak. Rows give clone size only sometimes, using once, few, many, or a class for an expanded clone.

TRBV30	TRBJ1-6	TRBD1	-	CAWSAPYRGLGSPLHF	TGTGCCTGGAGTGCACCATACAGGGGGCTCGGTTCACCCCTCCACTTT
TRBV18	TRBJ1-4	TRBD1	-	CASSKGQGREKLFF	TGTGCCAGCTCAAAGGGACAGGGACGAGAAAAACTGTTTTTT
TRBV7-6	TRBJ2-2	-	few	CASSLARGTASSGELFF	TGTGCCAGCAGCTTAGCGCGCGGGACAGCCTCATCCGGGGAGCTGTTTTTT
TRBV18	TRBJ1-2	-	-	CASSPKTVFNYGYTF	TGTGCCAGCTCACCAAAAACAGTCTTTAACTATGGCTACACCTTC
TRBV6-2/TRBV6-3	TRBJ1-5	TRBD1	-	CASSYSGTGLNNQPQHF	TGTGCCAGCAGTTACTCGGGGACAGGCCTTAACAATCAGCCCCAGCATTTT
TRBV19	TRBJ1-5	-	-	CASLGGNQPQHF	TGTGCCAGTTTGGGAGGCAATCAGCCCCAGCATTTT
TRBV19	TRBJ2-5	-	-	CASSPAVGETQYF	TGTGCCAGTAGCCCAGCGGTAGGAGAGACCCAGTACTTC
TRBV6-5	TRBJ1-1	-	-	CASSRDRNTEAFF	TGTGCCAGCAGTCGAGACAGGAACACTGAAGCTTTCTTT
TRBV4-2	TRBJ1-2	-	-	CASSQDPAGDNYGYTF	TGTGCCAGCAGCCAAGATCCGGCAGGGGATAACTATGGCTACACCTTC
TRBV27	TRBJ1-1	TRBD1	-	CASSLSGTGNTEAFF	TGTGCCAGCAGTTTATCAGGGACAGGGAACACTGAAGCTTTCTTT
TRBV2	TRBJ1-5	-	-	CASSVYSNQPQHF	TGTGCCAGCAGTGTATATAGCAATCAGCCCCAGCATTTT
TRBV11-2	TRBJ2-7	TRBD2	-	CASSDGGDEQYF	TGTGCCAGCAGCGACGGGGGGGACGAGCAGTACTTC
TRBV7-6	TRBJ2-1	TRBD1	-	CASSLAGTGLYNEQFF	TGTGCCAGCAGCTTAGCCGGGACAGGACTCTACAATGAGCAGTTCTTC
TRBV7-2	TRBJ1-3	TRBD1	-	CASSHDRGPGNTIYF	TGTGCCAGCAGCCACGACAGGGGTCCTGGAAACACCATATATTTT
TRBV7-9	TRBJ2-2	-	-	CASSLRGDLVTGELFF	TGTGCCAGCAGCCTCAGGGGGGACTTGGTCACCGGGGAGCTGTTTTTT
TRBV2	TRBJ2-7	TRBD1	-	CASRGTGPHEQYF	TGTGCCAGCAGGGGGACAGGGCCCCACGAGCAGTACTTC
TRBV28	TRBJ1-1	-	few	CASSSRVNTEAFF	TGTGCCAGCAGTTCCCGGGTGAACACTGAAGCTTTCTTT
TRBV4-2	TRBJ2-3	TRBD2	-	CASSQGFGRGTDTQYF	TGTGCCAGCAGCCAAGGATTCGGGAGGGGCACAGATACGCAGTATTTT
TRBV6-5	TRBJ2-3	TRBD2	-	CASRSGTSGTDTQYF	TGTGCCAGCAGGTCCGGGACTAGCGGAACAGATACGCAGTATTTT
TRBV12-5	TRBJ2-1	TRBD2	-	CASGPGTSEHNEQFF	TGTGCTAGTGGTCCCGGGACTAGCGAACATAATGAGCAGTTCTTC
TRBV28	TRBJ1-5	-	-	CASSLSGDNQPQHF	TGTGCCAGCAGTTTATCAGGGGACAATCAGCCCCAGCATTTT
TRBV11-3	TRBJ2-1	-	-	CASSFRGGQPNEQFF	TGTGCCAGCAGCTTTCGGGGTGGACAGCCAAATGAGCAGTTCTTC
TRBV19	TRBJ2-1	-	-	CASSISGVRFF	TGTGCCAGTAGTATATCGGGGGTACGGTTCTTC
TRBV24-1	TRBJ2-3	TRBD2	-	CATSDRLYRAGVADTQYF	TGTGCCACCAGTGATCGACTATACCGAGCGGGAGTGGCAGATACGCAGTATTTT
TRBV5-1	TRBJ2-3	-	-	CASSHEFPDTQYF	TGCGCCAGCAGCCACGAGTTCCCAGATACGCAGTATTTT
TRBV5-1	TRBJ2-2	-	-	CASSFVALQTGELFF	TGCGCCAGCAGCTTTGTAGCCCTTCAGACCGGGGAGCTGTTTTTT
TRBV7-2	TRBJ2-3	-	-	CASSLVVAASTDTQYF	TGTGCCAGCAGCTTAGTTGTAGCGGCTAGCACAGATACGCAGTATTTT
TRBV3-1/TRBV3-2	TRBJ2-7	-	-	CASSQGVRVAYEQYF	TGTGCCAGCAGCCAAGGGGTCAGGGTAGCCTACGAGCAGTACTTC
TRBV7-2	TRBJ1-6	TRBD1	-	CASSFTVDRVYSPLHF	TGTGCCAGCAGCTTTACCGTCGACAGGGTTTATTCACCCCTCCACTTT
TRBV5-5	TRBJ1-2	TRBD1	-	CASSLEGTGGAYGYTF	TGTGCCAGCAGCTTGGAGGGGACAGGGGGCGCCTATGGCTACACCTTC
TRBV6-2/TRBV6-3	TRBJ1-2	-	-	CASSYAGVYGYTF	TGTGCCAGCAGTTATGCGGGGGTCTATGGCTACACCTTC
TRBV2	TRBJ2-1	TRBD2	-	CASSEWLAGESGYEQFF	TGTGCCAGCAGTGAGTGGCTAGCGGGAGAATCTGGATATGAGCAGTTCTTC
TRBV28	TRBJ1-2	-	-	CATRLGNGYTF	TGTGCCACCAGACTTGGTAATGGCTACACCTTC
TRBV5-1	TRBJ2-3	TRBD2	-	CASSFPWGLAEGGDTQYF	TGCGCCAGCAGCTTCCCGTGGGGACTAGCGGAGGGGGGAGATACGCAGTATTTT
TRBV27	TRBJ2-1	TRBD2	-	CASRRLAGGSYNEQFF	TGTGCCAGCAGAAGACTAGCGGGAGGCTCCTACAATGAGCAGTTCTTC
TRBV6-5	TRBJ2-1	TRBD1	-	CASSWTGGVYNEQFF	TGTGCCAGCAGTTGGACAGGGGGTGTGTACAATGAGCAGTTCTTC
TRBV5-1	TRBJ2-1	TRBD1	-	CASSRGPGNEQFF	TGCGCCAGCAGCAGGGGGCCGGGCAATGAGCAGTTCTTC
TRBV29-1	TRBJ2-7	-	-	CSVGSGARYEQYF	TGCAGCGTTGGCTCGGGTGCCCGCTACGAGCAGTACTTC
TRBV3-1/TRBV3-2	TRBJ1-4	-	few	CASSPAQSLNEKLFF	TGTGCCAGCAGCCCCGCACAGTCCTTGAATGAAAAACTGTTTTTT
TRBV30	TRBJ1-2	TRBD1	-	CAWTRGLGYGYTF	TGTGCCTGGACCAGGGGGCTGGGCTATGGCTACACCTTC
TRBV5-4	TRBJ1-1	-	once	CASSPRGGNTEAFF	TGTGCCAGCAGCCCAAGGGGGGGGAACACTGAAGCTTTCTTT
TRBV5-1	TRBJ1-1	TRBD1	-	CASSLGTGVMNTEAFF	TGCGCCAGCAGTTTGGGGACAGGGGTCATGAACACTGAAGCTTTCTTT
TRBV28	TRBJ2-4	-	-	CASSLPRKNIQYF	TGTGCCAGCAGTTTGCCACGGAAAAACATTCAGTACTTC
TRBV12-5	TRBJ2-5	TRBD2	-	CASGFNPAGEAETQYF	TGTGCTAGTGGTTTTAACCCAGCGGGAGAGGCAGAGACCCAGTACTTC
TRBV27	TRBJ1-2	-	-	CASRPTAGRNYGYTF	TGTGCCAGCAGACCGACGGCGGGACGGAACTATGGCTACACCTTC
TRBV2	TRBJ2-5	TRBD2	-	CASSDSGWYQETQYF	TGTGCCAGCAGTGATAGCGGGTGGTACCAAGAGACCCAGTACTTC
TRBV5-1	TRBJ1-5	-	-	CASSEGLNQPQHF	TGCGCCAGCAGCGAGGGCCTCAATCAGCCCCAGCATTTT
TRBV9	TRBJ2-3	-	once	CASSSGLGEEQYF	TGTGCCAGCAGCTCAGGACTCGGGGAGGAGCAGTATTTT
TRBV5-5	TRBJ2-6	-	-	CASSLVQGAGPGANVLTF	TGTGCCAGCAGCTTGGTACAGGGCGCAGGTCCTGGGGCCAACGTCCTGACTTTC
TRBV28	TRBJ1-5	TRBD1	-	CASSSTGGYQPQHF	TGTGCCAGCAGTTCTACAGGGGGGTATCAGCCCCAGCATTTT
TRBV5-1	TRBJ2-7	-	-	CASSLPGVEQYF	TGCGCCAGCAGCTTGCCCGGGGTCGAGCAGTACTTC
TRBV27	TRBJ2-7	TRBD1	-	CASSSESQGAVEQYF	TGTGCCAGCAGTTCCGAAAGTCAGGGGGCTGTCGAGCAGTACTTC